These 30 T cell receptor beta chains were sequenced from one sample in a study of T cells in localized non-small cell lung cancer. The method was immunoSEQ multiplex PCR; TCRdb's version includes in-frame clones alone and lacks a portion of them. The table lists 20,000 to 25,000 clones, about nine tenths of them singletons, with around a fifth in the top ten. Here the sequenced sample was peripheral blood, taken before any cancer treatment. The receptors were gathered from a man between 40 and 75 years old with stage I squamous cell lung carcinoma.

V usage is TRBV7-2 and J usage is TRBJ2-5, with TRBD1 matching 7 bases. V shed 4 bases and J 4 bases; nucleotides not matched to a gene: 3. From germline, CDR1 is SGHTA and CDR2 FQGNSA. The CDR3 is 13 amino acids. The CDR3 sequence is CASSSGQIETQYF. The DNA of the CDR3 is TGTGCCAGCAGCTCGGGACAGATAGAGACCCAGTACTTC.

The chain is built from TRBV30 and TRBJ2-2; TRBD2 might be the D (5 bases). V gave up 2 bases and J gave up 8 bases, with 18 bases separating them. The CDR3 extends over 15 amino acids. Germline assignment: CDR1 GTSNPN and CDR2 SVGIG (reference sequence). In nucleotides, the CDR3 is TGTGCCTGGAGTCGAGGGATCTCGGGGTTAGGGGAGCTGTTTTTT. It codes for CAWSRGISGLGELFF.

The chain combines TRBV19 with TRBJ1-3; possible D gene TRBD1, 6 bases. The germline V gene encodes CDR1 LNHDA and CDR2 SQIVND (reference sequence). Trimming pared 5 bases from V and 1 base from J, leaving 15 bases between. The CDR3 contains 16 residues. CDR3 protein: CASSLSQGRSGNTIYF. The CDR3 DNA reads as TGTGCCAGTAGTTTATCGCAGGGGCGGTCTGGAAACACCATATATTTT.

The chain joins TRBV4-3 to TRBJ1-5; D unresolved. The CDR3 has 13 amino acids. Germline values: CDR1 LGHNA, CDR2 YSLEER. Trimming cost V 5 bases and J 5 bases, with 10 bases left between them. In nucleotides, the CDR3 is TGCGCCAGCAGCTGGCTGGGTCATCAGCCCCAGCATTTT. Translating gives CASSWLGHQPQHF.

The rearrangement joins TRBV28 to TRBJ1-2; a weak D match, TRBD1 (5 bases). The length of the CDR3 is 14 residues. Germline CDR1 is MDHEN and CDR2 is SYDVKM. V shed 3 bases and J shed 7 bases, with 15 bases lying between them. The CDR3 loop is CASSFLGEPIGYTF. The DNA for the CDR3 is TGTGCCAGCAGTTTTCTAGGGGAACCTATTGGCTACACCTTC.

This rearrangement joins TRBV18 to TRBJ1-6, with D possibly TRBD1 on 5 matching bases. Germline CDR1 reads KGHSH; CDR2 reads LQKENI. The CDR3 has 14 amino acids. V was shortened by 3 bases and J by 9 bases, with 12 bases between the two germline ends. CDR3 residues: CASSPEGTRSPLHF. The DNA of the CDR3 is TGTGCCAGCTCACCGGAGGGGACTCGTTCACCCCTCCACTTT.

V gene TRBV11-1 combines with J gene TRBJ1-1; perhaps TRBD1 as D (5 bases). Germline assignment: CDR1 SGHAT and CDR2 FQDESV (reference sequence). This CDR3 is 15 amino acids long. The V and J ends lost 5 bases and 3 bases respectively, with 16 bases between them. CDR3 coding DNA: TGTGCCAGCAGCCTTCGTACGACAGATTACACTGAAGCTTTCTTT. It yields the protein CASSLRTTDYTEAFF.

CDR3 loop: CASSFTDTQYF. The DNA for the CDR3 is TGTGCCAGCAGCTTCACAGATACGCAGTATTTT. This chain connects TRBV13 to TRBJ2-3; D gene uncertain. V lost 3 bases and J lost 2, with 0 bases in between. The CDR3 covers 11 residues. The germline V gene has CDR1 PRHDT and CDR2 FYEKMQ (reference sequence). Filled out from reference TRBV13 and TRBJ2-3, the complete variable domain reads AAGVIQSPRHLIKEKRETATLKCYPIPRHDTVYWYQQGPGQDPQFLISFYEKMQSDKGSIPDRFSAQQFSDYHSELNMSSLELGDSALYFCASSFTDTQYFGPGTRLTVL.

The J gene is TRBJ1-6, the V gene TRBV5-5; possible D gene TRBD1, 5 bases. The CDR3 is 13 amino acids. The V and J ends lost 4 bases and 7 bases respectively, with 9 bases between them. Germline V gives CDR1 SGHKS, CDR2 YYEKEE (reference sequence). CDR3 DNA sequence: TGTGCCAGCAGCCTGGGGGGGAATTCACCCCTCCACTTT. This sequence encodes CASSLGGNSPLHF.

This clone showed up just a few times. V is TRBV6-5 and J is TRBJ1-5; D uncertain. Germline lookup yields CDR1 MNHEY and CDR2 SVGAGI. V gave up 0 bases and J gave up 6 bases, with 9 bases separating them. The CDR3 is 14 amino acids. The CDR3 sequence: CASSYSSGSQPQHF. The CDR3 DNA sequence: TGTGCCAGCAGTTACTCATCGGGAAGTCAGCCCCAGCATTTT.

The chain couples TRBV9 to TRBJ1-1; the D is unclear. The CDR3 loop spans 13 amino acids. Germline CDR1 reads SGDLS; CDR2 reads YYNGEE. V shed 4 bases and J shed 0 bases, with 7 bases lying between them. As DNA, the CDR3 is TGTGCCAGCAGCCCTACCCTGAACACTGAAGCTTTCTTT. Translated, it gives CASSPTLNTEAFF. The full variable domain, with the rest looked up from reference TRBV9 and TRBJ1-1, is DSGVTQTPKHLITATGQRVTLRCSPRSGDLSVYWYQQSLDQGLQFLIQYYNGEERAKGNILERFSAQQFPDLHSELNLSSLELGDSALYFCASSPTLNTEAFFGQGTRLTVV.

This clone was seen a single time. The V gene is TRBV5-1, the J gene TRBJ1-3; D is possibly TRBD1 (5 bases). The V and J ends lost 4 bases and 4 bases respectively, with 9 bases between them. The CDR3 covers 13 residues. Germline values: CDR1 SGHRS, CDR2 YFSETQ. CDR3 protein: CASSLGTGNTIYF. CDR3 bases: TGCGCCAGCAGCCTTGGGACCGGAAACACCATATATTTT.

The chain employs TRBV10-2 and TRBJ2-1, with 7 bases that match TRBD2. CDR1 and CDR2 (germline): WSHSY, SAAADI. V lost 7 bases and J lost 3; bases outside the gene matches: 6. CDR3 length: 14 amino acids. In nucleotides, the CDR3 is TGCGCCAGCATGGGAGGGGCACGCTACAATGAGCAGTTCTTC. This encodes CASMGGARYNEQFF.

V usage is TRBV7-9 and J usage is TRBJ2-1; 7 bases align to TRBD1. The germline gives CDR1 SEHNR, CDR2 FQNEAQ (reference sequence). CDR3 size: 16 residues. With V trimmed by 3 bases and J by 3 bases, 8 bases remained unmatched. CDR3 in amino acids: CASSLARDSLYNEQFF. The CDR3 DNA sequence: TGTGCCAGCAGCTTGGCCCGGGACAGCCTCTACAATGAGCAGTTCTTC.

This clone was seen once. The chain recombines TRBV7-9 with TRBJ2-3; no reliable D call. CDR3 length: 15 residues. Germline CDR1 is SEHNR and CDR2 is FQNEAQ (reference sequence). With 2 bases removed from V and 2 bases from J, the gap between germline ends came to 11 bases. CDR3 sequence reads: CASSLNYPSTDTQYF. Here the CDR3 DNA reads TGTGCCAGCAGCTTAAACTACCCCTCCACAGATACGCAGTATTTT.

The chain is built from TRBV7-9 and TRBJ2-2, with D unclear. V dropped 0 bases and J dropped 6 bases, with 8 bases sitting between them. The germline V gene encodes CDR1 SEHNR and CDR2 FQNEAQ (reference sequence). The CDR3 has 14 amino acids. The CDR3 region has the DNA TGTGCCAGCAGCTTAGCAGGGTGGGCCGGGGAGCTGTTTTTT. Its protein product is CASSLAGWAGELFF.

This chain joins TRBV7-6 and TRBJ2-2, with 12 positions matching TRBD2. The V gene's germline CDR1 is SGHVS and CDR2 FNYEAQ. This CDR3 has 19 residues. Germline trimming cut 0 bases from V and 5 bases from J; bases unmatched to any gene: 10. As DNA, the CDR3 is TGTGCCAGCAGCTTAGCAGTCCGACTAGCGGGGGTGAAAACCGGGGAGCTGTTTTTT. Protein: CASSLAVRLAGVKTGELFF.

The chain couples TRBV30 to TRBJ1-1; D remains ambiguous. This CDR3 is built from 13 residues. Looked up from germline, CDR1 is GTSNPN and CDR2 is SVGIG (reference sequence). V gave up 0 bases and J gave up 4 bases, with 9 bases separating them. CDR3 nucleotide sequence: TGTGCCTGGAGTGTCGGGAAGGTCACTGAAGCTTTCTTT. It encodes CAWSVGKVTEAFF.

V and J are TRBV5-1 and TRBJ2-3, with 7 bases matching TRBD1. CDR1 is SGHRS and CDR2 is YFSETQ in the germline V gene. The CDR3 is made up of 14 amino acids. V was pared by 4 bases and J by 3 bases, with 5 bases of the junction left unmatched. Here the CDR3 DNA reads TGCGCCAGCAGCCCGGGACAGCTTACAGATACGCAGTATTTT. It is translated as CASSPGQLTDTQYF.

The chain links TRBV14 to TRBJ1-2, with TRBD1 as a possible D gene (5 bases). Germline-derived CDR1 and CDR2 are SGHDN and FVKESK. The CDR3 has 15 amino acids. Between the trimmed V and J ends, which lost 1 base and 4 bases, there was a span of 13 bases. The CDR3 region is CASSQGVGGGYGYTF. The CDR3 coding sequence is TGTGCCAGCAGCCAAGGTGTGGGGGGAGGCTATGGCTACACCTTC.

The V gene is TRBV4-1, the J gene TRBJ2-6; D is unresolved. Germline V CDR1 and CDR2: MGHRA, YSYEKL. The CDR3 sequence is 16 residues long. V lost 0 bases and J 0 bases, leaving 6 bases between the germline ends. CDR3 loop: CASSQDWFSGANVLTF. The DNA for the CDR3 is TGCGCCAGCAGCCAAGACTGGTTCTCTGGGGCCAACGTCCTGACTTTC.

The chain joins TRBV6-1 to TRBJ1-2; D unclear. Trimming removed 8 bases from V and 1 base from J, with 5 bases in between. This CDR3 is built from 11 residues. Germline V CDR1 and CDR2: MNHNS, SASEGT. As DNA, the CDR3 is TGTGCCAGCCTCATTAACTATGGCTACACCTTC. This translates into CASLINYGYTF.

The rearrangement uses TRBV9 and TRBJ1-2, with D perhaps TRBD1 (5 bases). The germline V and J ends were trimmed by 2 bases and 7 bases, with 9 bases remaining between them. Germline CDR1 and CDR2: SGDLS and YYNGEE. The CDR3 loop spans 12 amino acids. The CDR3 is CASSVEGFGYTF. The CDR3 nucleotides are TGTGCCAGCAGCGTCGAGGGGTTTGGCTACACCTTC.

The chain is built from TRBV5-1 and TRBJ2-7, with 8 bases aligning to TRBD1. This CDR3 spans 15 amino acids. Trimming removed 4 bases from V and 0 bases from J; junction bases left unmatched: 6. Germline CDR1 and CDR2: SGHRS and YFSETQ. This CDR3 is CASSQGQGSSYEQYF. CDR3 bases: TGCGCCAGCAGCCAAGGACAGGGTAGCTCCTACGAGCAGTACTTC. The variable domain in full, with the rest retrieved from reference TRBV5-1 and TRBJ2-7, is KAGVTQTPRYLIKTRGQQVTLSCSPISGHRSVSWYQQTPGQGLQFLFEYFSETQRNKGNFPGRFSGRQFSNSRSEMNVSTLELGDSALYLCASSQGQGSSYEQYFGPGTRLTVT.

The sample holds a few counts of this clone. The chain combines TRBV5-8 with TRBJ2-5; the match to TRBD2 covers 13 bases. V dropped 3 bases and J dropped 5; count of bases not matched to a gene: 7. CDR3 size: 16 residues. Germline V gene lookup returns CDR1 SGHTS and CDR2 YDEGEE. The CDR3 nucleotides are TGTGCCAGCAGCTCATGGACTAGCGGGGGTGTGGAGACCCAGTACTTC. It encodes CASSSWTSGGVETQYF.

Concerning this clone: Other DNA sequences from this sample encode an identical CDR3 as well. The V call is TRBV9, the J call TRBJ2-1, with D perhaps TRBD1 or TRBD2 (6 bases each). The CDR3 has 15 residues. CDR1 SGDLS and CDR2 YYNGEE come from the germline V gene. V lost 4 bases to trimming and J lost 0 bases, with 11 bases between them. DNA of the CDR3: TGTGCCAGCAGCTCCAGGGGAGGCTCCTACAATGAGCAGTTCTTC. This encodes CASSSRGGSYNEQFF.

The gene calls are TRBV14 and TRBJ2-5, with D perhaps TRBD1 or TRBD2 (5 bases each). This CDR3 comprises 15 residues. The V end was cut by 2 bases, the J end by 1 base, with 11 bases between. Per the germline V gene, CDR1 is SGHDN and CDR2 is FVKESK. This chain's CDR3 is CASSQLSGTQETQYF. The CDR3, as DNA: TGTGCCAGCAGCCAACTCTCCGGGACCCAAGAGACCCAGTACTTC.

The genes are TRBV6-5 and TRBJ2-1; 9 bases map to TRBD2. This CDR3 has 15 amino acids. Losses at the gene ends were 8 bases for V and 3 bases for J; bases not matched to a gene: 8. Per germline, CDR1 MNHEY and CDR2 SVGAGI. The CDR3 DNA reads TGTGCCAGCTCCTGGGCTAGCGGGGACTACAATGAGCAGTTCTTC. Its protein is CASSWASGDYNEQFF.

The chain uses TRBV7-3 and TRBJ2-3; 10 nucleotides agree with TRBD1. J lost 2 bases, V lost 1 base, and 9 bases had no gene match. The CDR3 is made up of 18 amino acids. The germline gives CDR1 SGHTA, CDR2 FQGTGA. For the CDR3, the DNA is TGTGCCAGCAGCTTAATAGGGGGACAGGGGTTTGCCACAGATACGCAGTATTTT. This gives the protein CASSLIGGQGFATDTQYF.

The V gene is TRBV6-5, the J gene TRBJ1-1, with D unresolved. This CDR3 has 14 amino acids. The germline V gene encodes CDR1 MNHEY and CDR2 SVGAGI. V dropped 5 bases and J dropped 2 bases, with 12 bases sitting between them. CDR3 nucleotides: TGTGCCAGCAGTGACGAGACACCCAACACTGAAGCTTTCTTT. Its protein product is CASSDETPNTEAFF.